The 17 T cell receptor beta chains below all came from one sample that was sequenced in a study of OX40 agonist ivuxolimab in advanced cancers. Clones were sequenced by immunoSEQ multiplex PCR, and TCRdb holds only the in-frame ones, with some missing. The table shows roughly 26,000 clones, with roughly 85% occurring only once. The source was CD4+ or CD8+ T cells sorted from blood, collected in a trial of the OX40 agonist ivuxolimab. The receptors derive from an adult with an advanced solid tumor such as melanoma, head and neck, liver or kidney cancer.

The genes are TRBV2 and TRBJ1-2, with D perhaps TRBD1 (6 bases). The CDR3 loop spans 16 amino acids. Trimming pared 7 bases from V and 3 bases from J, leaving 21 bases between. Germline CDR1 SNHLY, CDR2 FYNNEI. CDR3 coding DNA: TGTGCCAGCATCTCCACCCACCCGGAGGGGGACTATGGCTACACCTTC. It codes for CASISTHPEGDYGYTF.

The rearrangement joins TRBV28 to TRBJ1-3, with unresolved D. Germline CDR1 and CDR2: MDHEN and SYDVKM. Trimming shortened V by 3 bases and J by 4 bases, and 4 bases separated the two germline ends. The CDR3 has 12 residues. CDR3 in DNA: TGTGCCAGCAGTTTGCGGGGAAACACCATATATTTT. Translating gives CASSLRGNTIYF. Using reference TRBV28 and TRBJ1-3 for the parts outside the CDR3, the full variable domain is DVKVTQSSRYLVKRTGEKVFLECVQDMDHENMFWYRQDPGLGLRLIYFSYDVKMKEKGDIPEGYSVSREKKERFSLILESASTNQTSMYLCASSLRGNTIYFGEGSWLTVV.

The chain recombines TRBV4-2 with TRBJ2-7; 16 nucleotides agree with TRBD2. Germline CDR1 is LGHNA and CDR2 is YNFKEQ. The CDR3 spans 17 residues. J gave up 4 bases and V 1 base, and 4 bases lay outside the gene matches. The CDR3 DNA sequence: TGTGCCAGCAGCCAAGGAGGGGGACTAGCGGGAGGGTACGAGCAGTACTTC. Protein product: CASSQGGGLAGGYEQYF.

The chain has TRBV29-1 and TRBJ1-1, with unresolved D. Trimming removed 5 bases at V and 0 bases at J, with 10 bases between. The CDR3 has 13 amino acids. The germline CDR1 and CDR2 sequences are SQVTM and ANQGSEA. CDR3 in amino acids: CSVCRRMNTEAFF. CDR3 nucleotides: TGCAGCGTTTGCAGGAGGATGAACACTGAAGCTTTCTTT.

This clone has more than one count but fewer than ten. The V gene is TRBV7-2, the J gene TRBJ2-7; no clear D. This CDR3 comprises 15 residues. Trimming pared 5 bases from V and 2 bases from J, leaving 16 bases between. Germline loops: CDR1 SGHTA, CDR2 FQGNSA. For the CDR3, the DNA is TGTGCCAGCAGCCCCGAACAGTACGTGACCTACGAGCAGTACTTC. It is translated as CASSPEQYVTYEQYF.

V gene TRBV13 combines with J gene TRBJ1-1; 8 bases are a match to TRBD1. V shed 5 bases and J 13 bases; nucleotides not matched to a gene: 6. This CDR3 is built from 11 residues. Germline V gene data show CDR1 as PRHDT and CDR2 as FYEKMQ (reference sequence). CDR3 amino acids: CASSVGQGDFF. The CDR3 DNA reads as TGTGCCAGCAGCGTTGGACAGGGCGATTTCTTT.

The gene calls are TRBV27 and TRBJ2-1; 10 positions agree with TRBD2. Germline V gene lookup returns CDR1 MNHEY and CDR2 SMNVEV (reference sequence). V lost 3 bases and J lost 7; bases outside the gene matches: 3. The CDR3 is 14 amino acids. The chain's CDR3 is CASSFSGRGNEQFF. The DNA of the CDR3 is TGTGCCAGCAGTTTCAGCGGGAGGGGGAATGAGCAGTTCTTC.

The rearrangement uses TRBV2 and TRBJ2-3, with 9 bases aligning to TRBD2. The germline V gene encodes CDR1 SNHLY and CDR2 FYNNEI. Trimming took 6 bases from V and 3 from J; bases not matched to a gene: 10. The CDR3 spans 16 residues. The DNA of the CDR3 is TGTGCCAGCAGGATCCCCCCAGCGGGGGGAACAGATACGCAGTATTTT. Protein: CASRIPPAGGTDTQYF.

The V call is TRBV28, the J call TRBJ2-1; tentatively, D is TRBD2 (7 bases). CDR3 length: 14 residues. CDR1 is MDHEN, CDR2 SYDVKM, per germline. V lost 2 bases to trimming and J lost 7 bases, with 12 bases between them. CDR3 region: CASSLGGGGNEQFF. As DNA, the CDR3 is TGTGCCAGCAGTTTAGGCGGGGGCGGAAATGAGCAGTTCTTC. Based on the CDR3 plus reference TRBV28 and TRBJ2-1, the full variable domain is DVKVTQSSRYLVKRTGEKVFLECVQDMDHENMFWYRQDPGLGLRLIYFSYDVKMKEKGDIPEGYSVSREKKERFSLILESASTNQTSMYLCASSLGGGGNEQFFGPGTRLTVL.

This clone was counted once. This rearrangement joins TRBV12-1 to TRBJ1-5; no DNA check was done on the table's D call, TRBD1. TRBV12-1 is reported as a pseudogene. The CDR3 consists of 15 residues. The CDR3 coding sequence is TGTGCCAGCAGCTCCGACAGGTTTAGCAATCAGCCCCAGCATTTT. It encodes CASSSDRFSNQPQHF.

The CDR3 DNA follows: TGCGCCAGCAGTGACCATGGTAAGCCGTACGAGCAGTACTTC. It specifies CASSDHGKPYEQYF. The chain combines TRBV10-1 with TRBJ2-7; no reliable D call. V was trimmed by 3 bases and J by 4 bases, leaving 13 bases between them. The V gene's germline CDR1 is WNHNN and CDR2 SYGVQD (reference sequence). The CDR3 contains 14 residues.

The V and J genes are TRBV2 and TRBJ2-7; D ambiguous. Germline lookup yields CDR1 SNHLY and CDR2 FYNNEI. The CDR3 totals 12 residues. Trimming stripped 8 bases from V and 3 bases from J, with 11 bases between. The chain's CDR3 is CASHPTLYEQYF. CDR3 DNA sequence: TGTGCCAGCCACCCGACACTCTACGAGCAGTACTTC.

The genes are TRBV6-5 and TRBJ1-2, with D perhaps matching TRBD1 (6 bases). Germline CDR1 is MNHEY and CDR2 is SVGAGI. Trimming took 0 bases from V and 8 from J, leaving 19 bases between them. This CDR3 spans 16 amino acids. CDR3 sequence: CASSYSGFRGANGYTF. The DNA of the CDR3 is TGTGCCAGCAGTTACTCGGGATTCCGGGGGGCGAACGGCTACACCTTC.

The chain has TRBV6-6 and TRBJ2-7; no reliable D call. This CDR3 comprises 13 residues. Per the germline V gene, CDR1 is MNHNY and CDR2 is SVGAGI (reference sequence). V was cut by 0 bases and J by 5 bases, with 8 bases left in between. This CDR3 is CASSYSSLHEQYF. In nucleotides, the CDR3 is TGTGCCAGCAGTTACTCGTCACTCCACGAGCAGTACTTC.

The chain joins TRBV9 to TRBJ2-5; a possible D gene is TRBD2 (5 bases). The CDR3 covers 19 residues. The V gene lost 4 bases and the J gene lost 4 bases, with 29 bases spanning the gap. CDR1 is SGDLS, CDR2 YYNGEE, per germline. The CDR3 spells CASSSRVGPPGGAGETQYF. For the CDR3, the DNA is TGTGCCAGCAGCTCAAGAGTAGGACCCCCTGGTGGTGCGGGAGAGACCCAGTACTTC. The variable domain in full, with the rest retrieved from reference TRBV9 and TRBJ2-5, is DSGVTQTPKHLITATGQRVTLRCSPRSGDLSVYWYQQSLDQGLQFLIQYYNGEERAKGNILERFSAQQFPDLHSELNLSSLELGDSALYFCASSSRVGPPGGAGETQYFGPGTRLLVL.

Here the CDR3 DNA reads TGTGCCACCAGCAGGAAGGGGTTCTCCTACGAGCAGTACTTC. As protein: CATSRKGFSYEQYF. The chain recombines TRBV15 with TRBJ2-7; D might be TRBD1 (5 bases). This CDR3 is 14 amino acids long. The germline gives CDR1 LNHNV, CDR2 YYDKDF (reference sequence). V lost 3 bases to trimming and J lost 0 bases, with 9 bases between them.

This clone was detected only a few times. The chain carries TRBV27 and TRBJ2-3; 7 nucleotides line up with TRBD1. This CDR3 is 14 amino acids long. Germline CDR1 is MNHEY and CDR2 is SMNVEV (reference sequence). Trimming removed 5 bases from V and 5 bases from J; junction bases left unmatched: 7. The CDR3 loop reads CASSREAGGDTQYF. As DNA, the CDR3 is TGTGCCAGCAGTCGAGAGGCAGGGGGAGATACGCAGTATTTT.